This T cell receptor beta chain was sequenced in a study of blood T cell repertoires in COVID-19. Study-wide background: Sites in the United States, Italy and Spain provided acute and convalescent COVID-19 samples. The analysed material was cDNA or gDNA that came from T cells, B-cell-depleted T cells, or PBMCs.

In the original analysis: The assay estimated nucleated cells by amplifying reference gene primers. The method was immunoSEQ multiplex PCR; TCRdb's version includes in-frame clones alone and lacks a portion of them. The V and J calls and clone size were taken over from that table, and D and trimming were inferred from the DNA. The sample lists under 300,000 clones, around 85% occurring once. The CDR3 is 13 residues long. Trimming removed 2 bases from V and 1 base from J, with 5 bases in between. Germline V gives CDR1 MNHEY, CDR2 SVGAGI. The rearrangement links TRBV6-5 to TRBJ1-1, with D hard to call. The sequencing input was peripheral blood. The receptor's source is a man aged 55 to 70 with acute or convalescent COVID-19. CDR3: CASSYTRNTEAFF. Written as DNA, the CDR3 is TGTGCCAGCAGTTACACACGGAACACTGAAGCTTTCTTT.